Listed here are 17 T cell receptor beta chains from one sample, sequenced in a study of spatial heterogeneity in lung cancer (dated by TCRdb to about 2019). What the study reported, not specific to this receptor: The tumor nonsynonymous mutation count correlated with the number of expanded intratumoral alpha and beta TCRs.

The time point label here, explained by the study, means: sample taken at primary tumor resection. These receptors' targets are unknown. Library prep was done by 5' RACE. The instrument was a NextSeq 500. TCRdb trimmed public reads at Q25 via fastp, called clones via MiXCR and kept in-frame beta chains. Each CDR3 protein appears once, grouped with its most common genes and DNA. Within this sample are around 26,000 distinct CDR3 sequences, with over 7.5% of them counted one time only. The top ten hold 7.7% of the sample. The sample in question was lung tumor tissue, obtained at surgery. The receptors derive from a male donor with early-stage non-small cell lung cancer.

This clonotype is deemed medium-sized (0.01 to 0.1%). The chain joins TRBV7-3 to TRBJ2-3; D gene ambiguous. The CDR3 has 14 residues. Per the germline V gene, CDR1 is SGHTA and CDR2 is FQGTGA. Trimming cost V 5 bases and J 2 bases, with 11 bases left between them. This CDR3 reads CASSLYKHTDTQYF. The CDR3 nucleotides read TGTGCCAGCAGCCTCTATAAGCACACAGATACGCAGTATTTT.

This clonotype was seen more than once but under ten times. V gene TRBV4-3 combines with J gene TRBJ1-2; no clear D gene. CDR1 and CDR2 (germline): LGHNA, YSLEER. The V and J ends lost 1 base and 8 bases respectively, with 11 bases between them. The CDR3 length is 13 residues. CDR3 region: CASSQGAGSGYTF. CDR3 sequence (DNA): TGCGCCAGCAGCCAAGGCGCCGGGTCCGGCTACACCTTC.

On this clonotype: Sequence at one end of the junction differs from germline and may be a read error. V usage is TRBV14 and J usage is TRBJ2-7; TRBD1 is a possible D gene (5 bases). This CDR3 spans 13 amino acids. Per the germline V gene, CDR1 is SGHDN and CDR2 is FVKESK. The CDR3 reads CASSPLTRVKKHF. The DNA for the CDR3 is TGTGCCAGCAGCCCTCTCACCAGGGTAAAGAAGCACTTC. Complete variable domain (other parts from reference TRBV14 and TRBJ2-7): EAGVTQFPSHSVIEKGQTVTLRCDPISGHDNLYWYRRVMGKEIKFLLHFVKESKQDESGMPNNRFLAERTGGTYSTLKVQPAELEDSGVYFCASSPLTRVKKHFGPGTRLTVT.

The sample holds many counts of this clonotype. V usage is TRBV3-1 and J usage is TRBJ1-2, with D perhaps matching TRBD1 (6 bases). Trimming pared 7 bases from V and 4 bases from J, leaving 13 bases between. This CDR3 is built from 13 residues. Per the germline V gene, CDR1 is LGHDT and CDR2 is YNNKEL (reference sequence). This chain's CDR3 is CASTRGPTYGYTF. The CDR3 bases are TGTGCCAGCACCCGGGGGCCCACCTATGGCTACACCTTC.

CDR3 in amino acids: CSVVQGAGQPQHF. The CDR3 region has the DNA TGCAGCGTTGTACAGGGGGCAGGGCAGCCCCAGCATTTT. The chain links TRBV29-1 to TRBJ1-5, with 9 bases matching TRBD1. This CDR3 is built from 13 residues. J lost 7 bases, V lost 4 bases, and 5 bases had no gene match. From germline, CDR1 is SQVTM and CDR2 ANQGSEA.

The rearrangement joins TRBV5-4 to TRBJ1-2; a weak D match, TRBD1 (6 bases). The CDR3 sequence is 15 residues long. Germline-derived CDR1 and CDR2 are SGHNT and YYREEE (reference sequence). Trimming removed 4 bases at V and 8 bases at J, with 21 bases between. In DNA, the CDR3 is TGTGCCAGCAGCCCAGGTGGACAGATATATGGAGGCTACACCTTC. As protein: CASSPGGQIYGGYTF.

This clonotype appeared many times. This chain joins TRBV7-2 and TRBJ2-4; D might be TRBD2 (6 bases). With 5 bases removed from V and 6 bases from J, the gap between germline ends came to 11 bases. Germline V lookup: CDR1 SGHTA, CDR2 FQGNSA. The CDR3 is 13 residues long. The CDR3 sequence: CASSLIGGNIQYF. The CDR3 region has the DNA TGTGCCAGCAGCCTCATCGGGGGAAACATTCAGTACTTC.

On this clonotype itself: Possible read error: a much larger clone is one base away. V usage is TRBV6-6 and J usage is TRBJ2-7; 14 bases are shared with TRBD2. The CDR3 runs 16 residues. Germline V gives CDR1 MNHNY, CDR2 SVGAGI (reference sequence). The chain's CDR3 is CASTGLAGDTSYEQHF. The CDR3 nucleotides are TGTGCCAGCACGGGACTAGCGGGGGACACCTCCTACGAGCAGCACTTC.

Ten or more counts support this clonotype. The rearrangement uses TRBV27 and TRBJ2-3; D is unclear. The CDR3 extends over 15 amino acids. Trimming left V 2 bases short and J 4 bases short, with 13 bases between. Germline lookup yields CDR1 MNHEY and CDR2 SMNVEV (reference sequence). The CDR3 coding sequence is TGTGCCAGCAGTTTACCCGGGTCAGGCCCAGATACGCAGTATTTT. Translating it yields CASSLPGSGPDTQYF.

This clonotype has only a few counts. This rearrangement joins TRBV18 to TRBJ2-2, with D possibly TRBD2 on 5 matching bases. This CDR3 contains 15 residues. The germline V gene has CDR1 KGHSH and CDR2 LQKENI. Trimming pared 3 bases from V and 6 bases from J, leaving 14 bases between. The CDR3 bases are TGTGCCAGCTCACCGCCTGAGGCGCGGGCCGGGGAGCTGTTTTTT. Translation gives CASSPPEARAGELFF.

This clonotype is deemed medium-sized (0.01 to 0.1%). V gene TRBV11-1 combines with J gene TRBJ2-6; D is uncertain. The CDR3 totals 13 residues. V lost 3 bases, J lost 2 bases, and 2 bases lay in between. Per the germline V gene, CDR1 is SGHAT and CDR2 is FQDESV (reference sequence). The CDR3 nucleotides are TGTGCCAGCAGCTTGGCTGGGGCCAACGTCCTGACTTTC. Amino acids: CASSLAGANVLTF.

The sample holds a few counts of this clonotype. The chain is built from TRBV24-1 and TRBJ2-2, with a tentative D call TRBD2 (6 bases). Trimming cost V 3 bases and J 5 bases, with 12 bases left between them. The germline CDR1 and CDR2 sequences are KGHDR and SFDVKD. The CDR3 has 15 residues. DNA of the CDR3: TGTGCCACCAGTGATAGCCGGAGGGGAACCGGGGAGCTGTTTTTT. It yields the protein CATSDSRRGTGELFF.

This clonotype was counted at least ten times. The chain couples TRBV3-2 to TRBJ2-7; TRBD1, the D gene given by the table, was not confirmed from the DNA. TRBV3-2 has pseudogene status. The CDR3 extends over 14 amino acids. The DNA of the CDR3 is TGTGCCAGCAGCTTCTGTTCGAGGGGGCACGAGCAGTACTTC. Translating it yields CASSFCSRGHEQYF.

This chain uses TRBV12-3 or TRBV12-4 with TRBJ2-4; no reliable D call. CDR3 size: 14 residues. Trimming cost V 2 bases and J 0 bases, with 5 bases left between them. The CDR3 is CASSLTVAKNIQYF. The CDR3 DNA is TGTGCCAGCAGTTTAACGGTAGCCAAAAACATTCAGTACTTC.

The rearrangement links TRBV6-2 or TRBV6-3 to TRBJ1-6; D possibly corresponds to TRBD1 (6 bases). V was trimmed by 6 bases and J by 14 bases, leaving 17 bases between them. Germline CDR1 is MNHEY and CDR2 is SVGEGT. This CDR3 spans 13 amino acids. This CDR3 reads CASRSTGIGALHF. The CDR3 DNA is TGTGCCAGCAGATCTACAGGGATCGGGGCCCTCCACTTT.

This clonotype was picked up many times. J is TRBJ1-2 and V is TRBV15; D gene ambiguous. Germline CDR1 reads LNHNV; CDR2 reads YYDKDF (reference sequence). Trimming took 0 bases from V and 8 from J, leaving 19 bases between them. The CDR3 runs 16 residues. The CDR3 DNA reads TGTGCCACCAGCAGAGATGGGCACTTAGGCGGAGACGGCTACACCTTC. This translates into CATSRDGHLGGDGYTF.

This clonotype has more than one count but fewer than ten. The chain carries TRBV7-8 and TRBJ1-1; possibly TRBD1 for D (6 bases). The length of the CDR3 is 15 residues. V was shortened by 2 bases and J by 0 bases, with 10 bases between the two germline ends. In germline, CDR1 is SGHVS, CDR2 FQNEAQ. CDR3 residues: CASSLRSGVNTEAFF. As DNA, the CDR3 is TGTGCCAGCAGCTTACGTTCAGGGGTGAACACTGAAGCTTTCTTT. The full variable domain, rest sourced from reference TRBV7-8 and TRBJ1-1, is GAGVSQSPRYKVAKRGQDVALRCDPISGHVSLFWYQQALGQGPEFLTYFQNEAQLDKSGLPSDRFFAERPEGSVSTLKIQRTQQEDSAVYLCASSLRSGVNTEAFFGQGTRLTVV.